One and the same sample provided the 7 T cell receptor beta chains below, sequenced in a study of cytomegalovirus exposure and HLA in healthy donors. PCR primers comprised 60 Vbeta and 13 Jbeta primers. Clones were sequenced by immunoSEQ multiplex PCR, and TCRdb holds only the in-frame ones, with some missing. The table includes around 190,000 clones, around 80% detected once. Sequenced: PBMCs. Receptors originate from a woman aged 40 to 50 in good health and CMV-seronegative.

This clone has just one count. V and J are TRBV23-1 and TRBJ1-1; D remains ambiguous. TRBV23-1 counts as an open reading frame of uncertain function. CDR3 length: 14 amino acids. V dropped 4 bases and J dropped 4 bases, with 13 bases sitting between them. The CDR3 protein is CASSRLFEGTEAFF. The CDR3 bases are TGCGCCAGCAGTCGGCTCTTCGAGGGCACTGAAGCTTTCTTT.

The chain is built from TRBV11-2 and TRBJ2-1; 7 nucleotides align to TRBD2. The CDR3 runs to 16 residues. V lost 1 base to trimming and J lost 4 bases; unmatched junction nucleotides: 7. Germline CDR1 and CDR2: SGHAT and FQNNGV. The CDR3 spells CASSLAGRSPYNEQFF. CDR3 in DNA: TGTGCCAGCAGCTTAGCCGGGAGGTCCCCATACAATGAGCAGTTCTTC.

The chain joins TRBV5-4 to TRBJ2-5; the match to TRBD2 covers 7 bases. Looked up from germline, CDR1 is SGHNT and CDR2 is YYREEE (reference sequence). V lost 4 bases and J lost 4; bases outside the gene matches: 7. The CDR3 contains 14 residues. The DNA of the CDR3 is TGTGCCAGCAGCCCCCTTTTAGCGGGAGAGACCCAGTACTTC. Encoded protein: CASSPLLAGETQYF.

This clone was observed a few times. The chain couples TRBV5-1 to TRBJ2-1, with 8 bases identical to TRBD1. Germline trimming cut 5 bases from V and 4 bases from J; bases unmatched to any gene: 8. Germline-derived CDR1 and CDR2 are SGHRS and YFSETQ. This CDR3 contains 15 residues. CDR3 DNA sequence: TGCGCCAGCAGTGACGGACAGGGCCCTTACAATGAGCAGTTCTTC. Protein sequence: CASSDGQGPYNEQFF.

The genes are TRBV5-1 and TRBJ1-1, with D perhaps matching TRBD1 (5 bases). The germline CDR1 and CDR2 sequences are SGHRS and YFSETQ. The length of the CDR3 is 16 residues. The V gene lost 2 bases and the J gene lost 1 base, with 15 bases spanning the gap. Here the CDR3 DNA reads TGCGCCAGCAGCTTTGGAAGGGTGGGGGGGAACACTGAAGCTTTCTTT. This codes for CASSFGRVGGNTEAFF.

The chain joins TRBV10-3 to TRBJ1-2; perhaps TRBD1 as D (6 bases). Trimming removed 3 bases from V and 8 bases from J, with 16 bases in between. Per germline, CDR1 ENHRY and CDR2 SYGVKD. The CDR3 has 14 residues. The CDR3 here is CAISDRDKSTGYTF. CDR3 coding DNA: TGTGCCATCAGTGACCGGGACAAATCAACGGGCTACACCTTC.

The chain combines TRBV12-5 with TRBJ2-1, with D maybe TRBD1 (6 bases). This CDR3 region has 13 residues. Germline V lookup: CDR1 LGHNT, CDR2 FRNRAP. Trimming left V 8 bases short and J 7 bases short, with 15 bases between. This CDR3 reads CASRATGQNEQFF. The DNA for the CDR3 is TGTGCTAGTAGGGCGACAGGCCAAAATGAGCAGTTCTTC.